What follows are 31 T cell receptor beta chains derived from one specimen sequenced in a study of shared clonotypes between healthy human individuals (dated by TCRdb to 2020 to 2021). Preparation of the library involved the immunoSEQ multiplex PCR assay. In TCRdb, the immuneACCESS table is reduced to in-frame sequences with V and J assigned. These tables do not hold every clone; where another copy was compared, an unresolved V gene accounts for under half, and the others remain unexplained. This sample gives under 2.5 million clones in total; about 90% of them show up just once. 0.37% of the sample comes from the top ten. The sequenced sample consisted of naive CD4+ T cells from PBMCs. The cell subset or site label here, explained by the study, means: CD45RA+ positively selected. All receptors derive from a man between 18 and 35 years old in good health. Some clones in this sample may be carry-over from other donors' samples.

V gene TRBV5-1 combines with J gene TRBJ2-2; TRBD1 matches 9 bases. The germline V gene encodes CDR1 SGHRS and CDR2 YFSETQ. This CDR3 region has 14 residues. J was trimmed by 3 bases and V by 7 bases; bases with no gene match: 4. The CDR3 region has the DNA TGCGCCAGCCGCCGGGACAGGGACACCGGGGAGCTGTTTTTT. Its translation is CASRRDRDTGELFF.

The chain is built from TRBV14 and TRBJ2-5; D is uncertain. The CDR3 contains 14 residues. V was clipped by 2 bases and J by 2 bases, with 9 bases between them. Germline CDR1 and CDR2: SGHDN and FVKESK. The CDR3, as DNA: TGTGCCAGCAGCCAACTCCTACGGCAAGAGACCCAGTACTTC. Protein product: CASSQLLRQETQYF.

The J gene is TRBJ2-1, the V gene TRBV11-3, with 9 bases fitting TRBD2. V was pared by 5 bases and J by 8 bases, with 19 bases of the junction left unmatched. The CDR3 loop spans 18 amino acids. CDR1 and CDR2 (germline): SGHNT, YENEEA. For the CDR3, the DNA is TGTGCCAGCAGCCAATCACTAGAAAGCGGGAGGAAAGGCGATGAGCAGTTCTTC. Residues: CASSQSLESGRKGDEQFF.

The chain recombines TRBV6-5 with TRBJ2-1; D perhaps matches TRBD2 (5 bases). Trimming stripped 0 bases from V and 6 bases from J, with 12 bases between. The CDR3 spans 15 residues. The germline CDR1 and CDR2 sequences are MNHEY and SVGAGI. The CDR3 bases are TGTGCCAGCAGTTACTCTCCTAGCAGCCCCAATGAGCAGTTCTTC. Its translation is CASSYSPSSPNEQFF.

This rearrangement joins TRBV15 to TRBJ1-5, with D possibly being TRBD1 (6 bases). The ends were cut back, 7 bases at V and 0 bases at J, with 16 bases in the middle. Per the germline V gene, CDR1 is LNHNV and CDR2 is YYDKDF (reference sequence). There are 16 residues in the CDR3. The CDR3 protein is CATKLSHRDSNQPQHF. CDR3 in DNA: TGTGCCACCAAACTCTCACACAGGGATAGCAATCAGCCCCAGCATTTT.

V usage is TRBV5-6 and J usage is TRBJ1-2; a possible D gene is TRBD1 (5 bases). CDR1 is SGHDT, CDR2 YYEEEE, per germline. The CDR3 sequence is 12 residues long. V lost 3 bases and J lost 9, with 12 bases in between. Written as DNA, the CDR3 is TGTGCCAGCAGCTGGGACCAGGATCGCTACACCTTC. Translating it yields CASSWDQDRYTF.

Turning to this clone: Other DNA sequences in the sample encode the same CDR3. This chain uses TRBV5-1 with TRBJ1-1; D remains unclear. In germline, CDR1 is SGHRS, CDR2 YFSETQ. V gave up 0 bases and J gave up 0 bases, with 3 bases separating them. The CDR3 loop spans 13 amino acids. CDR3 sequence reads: CASSLGLNTEAFF. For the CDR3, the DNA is TGCGCCAGCAGCTTGGGCTTGAACACTGAAGCTTTCTTT.

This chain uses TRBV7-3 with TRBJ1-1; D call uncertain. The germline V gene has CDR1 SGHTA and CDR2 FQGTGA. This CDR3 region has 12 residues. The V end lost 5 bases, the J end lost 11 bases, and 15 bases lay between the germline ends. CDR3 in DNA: TGTGCCAGCAGCCGAGACGGTCAACGGGCTTTCTTT. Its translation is CASSRDGQRAFF.

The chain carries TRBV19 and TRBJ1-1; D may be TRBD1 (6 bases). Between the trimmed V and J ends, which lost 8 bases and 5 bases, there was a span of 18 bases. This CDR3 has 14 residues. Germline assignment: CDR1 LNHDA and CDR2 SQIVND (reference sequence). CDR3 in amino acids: CASLRRGLGTEAFF. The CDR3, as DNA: TGTGCCAGTCTGAGGCGGGGGCTCGGGACTGAAGCTTTCTTT.

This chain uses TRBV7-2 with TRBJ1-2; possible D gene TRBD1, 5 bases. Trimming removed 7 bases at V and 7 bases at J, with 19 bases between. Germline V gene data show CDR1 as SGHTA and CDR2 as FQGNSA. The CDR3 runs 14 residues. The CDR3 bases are TGTGCCAGCAAGTCCGGGACGGAGGTTCGTGGCTACACCTTC. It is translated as CASKSGTEVRGYTF.

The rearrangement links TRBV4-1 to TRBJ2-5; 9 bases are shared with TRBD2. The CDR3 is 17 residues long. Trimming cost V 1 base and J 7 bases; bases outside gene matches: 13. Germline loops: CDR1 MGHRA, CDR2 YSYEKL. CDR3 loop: CASSQVDAGGPRGTQYF. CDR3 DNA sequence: TGCGCCAGCAGCCAAGTCGATGCGGGAGGGCCCCGGGGGACCCAGTACTTC.

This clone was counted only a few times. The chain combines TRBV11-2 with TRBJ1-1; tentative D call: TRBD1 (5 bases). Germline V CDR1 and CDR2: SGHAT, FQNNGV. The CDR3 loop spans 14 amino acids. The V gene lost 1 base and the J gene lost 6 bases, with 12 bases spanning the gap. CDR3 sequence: CASSLVQGSPEAFF. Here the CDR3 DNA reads TGTGCCAGCAGCTTAGTTCAGGGATCGCCTGAAGCTTTCTTT.

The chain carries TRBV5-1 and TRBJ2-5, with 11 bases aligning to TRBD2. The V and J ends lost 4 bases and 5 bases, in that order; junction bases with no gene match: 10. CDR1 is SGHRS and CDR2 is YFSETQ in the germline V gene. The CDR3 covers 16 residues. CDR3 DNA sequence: TGCGCCAGCAGCCTTGTAGCGGGAGGGAATTTCGAGACCCAGTACTTC. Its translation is CASSLVAGGNFETQYF. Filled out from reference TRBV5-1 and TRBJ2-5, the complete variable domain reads KAGVTQTPRYLIKTRGQQVTLSCSPISGHRSVSWYQQTPGQGLQFLFEYFSETQRNKGNFPGRFSGRQFSNSRSEMNVSTLELGDSALYLCASSLVAGGNFETQYFGPGTRLLVL.

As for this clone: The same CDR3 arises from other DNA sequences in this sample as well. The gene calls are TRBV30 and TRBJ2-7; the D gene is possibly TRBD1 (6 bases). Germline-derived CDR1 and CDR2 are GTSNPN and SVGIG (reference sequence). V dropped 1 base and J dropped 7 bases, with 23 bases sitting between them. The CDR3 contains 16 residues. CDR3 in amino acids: CAWSGGRGTHYAEQYF. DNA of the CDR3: TGTGCCTGGAGTGGAGGCAGGGGAACCCACTACGCGGAGCAGTACTTC.

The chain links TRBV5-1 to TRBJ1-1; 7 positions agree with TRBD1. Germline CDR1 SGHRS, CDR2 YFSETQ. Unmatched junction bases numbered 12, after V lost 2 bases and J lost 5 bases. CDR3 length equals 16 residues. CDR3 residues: CASSFFPGQSWTEAFF. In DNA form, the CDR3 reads TGCGCCAGCAGCTTCTTCCCGGGACAGTCATGGACTGAAGCTTTCTTT.

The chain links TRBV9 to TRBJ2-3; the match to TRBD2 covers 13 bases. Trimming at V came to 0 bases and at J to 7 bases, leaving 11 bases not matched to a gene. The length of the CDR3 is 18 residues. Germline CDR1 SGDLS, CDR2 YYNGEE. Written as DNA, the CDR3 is TGTGCCAGCAGCGTAGAATCACTAGCGGGAGGGCCATTTCATACGCAGTATTTT. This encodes CASSVESLAGGPFHTQYF.

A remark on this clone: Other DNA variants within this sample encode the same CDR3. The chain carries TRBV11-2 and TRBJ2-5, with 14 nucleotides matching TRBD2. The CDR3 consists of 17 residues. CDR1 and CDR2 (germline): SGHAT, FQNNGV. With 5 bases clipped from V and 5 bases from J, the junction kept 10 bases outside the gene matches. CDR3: CASSRLAGGPVGETQYF. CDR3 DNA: TGTGCCAGCAGCCGACTAGCGGGAGGGCCAGTGGGGGAGACCCAGTACTTC.

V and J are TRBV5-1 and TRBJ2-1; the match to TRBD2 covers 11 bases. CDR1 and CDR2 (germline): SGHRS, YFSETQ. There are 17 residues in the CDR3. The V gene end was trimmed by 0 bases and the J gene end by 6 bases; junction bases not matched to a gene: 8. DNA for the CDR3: TGCGCCAGCAGCTTGGCCTCGACTAGCGGGACGGGCAATGAGCAGTTCTTC. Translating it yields CASSLASTSGTGNEQFF. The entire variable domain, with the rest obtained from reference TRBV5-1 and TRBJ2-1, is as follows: KAGVTQTPRYLIKTRGQQVTLSCSPISGHRSVSWYQQTPGQGLQFLFEYFSETQRNKGNFPGRFSGRQFSNSRSEMNVSTLELGDSALYLCASSLASTSGTGNEQFFGPGTRLTVL.

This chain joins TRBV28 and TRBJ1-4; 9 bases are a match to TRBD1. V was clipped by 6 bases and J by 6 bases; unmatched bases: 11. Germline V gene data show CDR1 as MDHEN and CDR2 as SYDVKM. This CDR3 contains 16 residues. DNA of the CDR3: TGTGCCAGCAGCGACACAGGGGGCAGAGGCTATGAAAAACTGTTTTTT. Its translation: CASSDTGGRGYEKLFF.

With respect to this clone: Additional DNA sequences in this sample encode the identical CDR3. The CDR3 DNA is TGTGCCAGCAGTGCTGGACGGAGCTACGAGCAGTACTTC. Translated, it gives CASSAGRSYEQYF. The V and J genes are TRBV28 and TRBJ2-7; unclear D gene. V shed 5 bases and J shed 3 bases, with 11 bases lying between them. The length of the CDR3 is 13 residues. Germline V CDR1 and CDR2: MDHEN, SYDVKM.

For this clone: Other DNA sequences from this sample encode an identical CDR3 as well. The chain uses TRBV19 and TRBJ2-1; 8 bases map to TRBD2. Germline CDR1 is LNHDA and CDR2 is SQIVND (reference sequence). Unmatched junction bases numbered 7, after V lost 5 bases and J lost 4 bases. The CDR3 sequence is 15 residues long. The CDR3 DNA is TGTGCCAGTAGTCTTCTAGCGGGTGCTTACAATGAGCAGTTCTTC. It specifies CASSLLAGAYNEQFF.

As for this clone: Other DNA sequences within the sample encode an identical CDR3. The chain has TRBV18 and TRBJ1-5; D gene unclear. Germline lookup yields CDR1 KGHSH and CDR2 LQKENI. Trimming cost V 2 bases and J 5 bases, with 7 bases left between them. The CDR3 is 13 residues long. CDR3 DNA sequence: TGTGCCAGCTCACCAGGGCTTGATCAGCCCCAGCATTTT. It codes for CASSPGLDQPQHF. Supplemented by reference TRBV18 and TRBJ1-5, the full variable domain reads NAGVMQNPRHLVRRRGQEARLRCSPMKGHSHVYWYRQLPEEGLKFMVYLQKENIIDESGMPKERFSAEFPKEGPSILRIQQVVRGDSAAYFCASSPGLDQPQHFGDGTRLSIL.

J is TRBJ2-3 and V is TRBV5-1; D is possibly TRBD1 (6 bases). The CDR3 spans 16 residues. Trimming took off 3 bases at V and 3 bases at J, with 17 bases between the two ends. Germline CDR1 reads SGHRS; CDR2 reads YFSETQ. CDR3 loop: CASSWGSGRGTDTQYF. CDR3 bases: TGCGCCAGCAGCTGGGGGTCGGGCAGGGGAACAGATACGCAGTATTTT.

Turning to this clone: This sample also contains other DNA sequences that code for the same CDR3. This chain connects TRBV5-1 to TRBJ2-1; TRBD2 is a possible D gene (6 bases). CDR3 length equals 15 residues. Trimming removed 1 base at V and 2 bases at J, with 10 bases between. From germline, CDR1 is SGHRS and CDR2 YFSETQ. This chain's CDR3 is CASSLTGGAYNEQFF. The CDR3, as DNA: TGCGCCAGCAGCTTGACAGGAGGGGCCTACAATGAGCAGTTCTTC.

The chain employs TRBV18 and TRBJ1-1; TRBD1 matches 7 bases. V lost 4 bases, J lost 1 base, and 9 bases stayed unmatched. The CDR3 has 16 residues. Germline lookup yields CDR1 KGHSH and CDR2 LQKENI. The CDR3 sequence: CASSLLPGQTNTEAFF. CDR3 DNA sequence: TGTGCCAGCTCACTATTGCCGGGACAGACGAACACTGAAGCTTTCTTT.

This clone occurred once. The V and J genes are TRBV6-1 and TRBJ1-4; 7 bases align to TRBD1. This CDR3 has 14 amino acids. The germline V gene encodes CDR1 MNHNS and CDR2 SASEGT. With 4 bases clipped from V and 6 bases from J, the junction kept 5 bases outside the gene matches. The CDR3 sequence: CASSVTGSDEKLFF. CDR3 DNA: TGTGCCAGCAGTGTGACAGGGTCTGATGAAAAACTGTTTTTT.

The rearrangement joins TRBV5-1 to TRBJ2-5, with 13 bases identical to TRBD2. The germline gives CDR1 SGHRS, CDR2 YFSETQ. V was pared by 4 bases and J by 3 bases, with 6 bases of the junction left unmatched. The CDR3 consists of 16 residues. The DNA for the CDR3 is TGCGCCAGCAGCCTGGGACTAGCGGGATTTGAAGAGACCCAGTACTTC. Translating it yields CASSLGLAGFEETQYF.

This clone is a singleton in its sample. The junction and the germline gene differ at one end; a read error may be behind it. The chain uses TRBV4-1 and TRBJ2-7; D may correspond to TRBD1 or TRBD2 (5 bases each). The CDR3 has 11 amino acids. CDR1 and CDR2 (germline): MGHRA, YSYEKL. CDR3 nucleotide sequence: TGCGCCAGCAGCCAAGCCGGGACGGGAAACTTC. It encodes CASSQAGTGNF.

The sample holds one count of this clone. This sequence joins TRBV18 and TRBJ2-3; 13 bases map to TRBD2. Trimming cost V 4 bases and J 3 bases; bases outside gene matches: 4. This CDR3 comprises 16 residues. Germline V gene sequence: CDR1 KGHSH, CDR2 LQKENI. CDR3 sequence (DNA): TGTGCCAGCTCACTTAGGACTAGCGGGAGTACAGATACGCAGTATTTT. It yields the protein CASSLRTSGSTDTQYF. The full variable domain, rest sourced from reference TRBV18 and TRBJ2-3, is NAGVMQNPRHLVRRRGQEARLRCSPMKGHSHVYWYRQLPEEGLKFMVYLQKENIIDESGMPKERFSAEFPKEGPSILRIQQVVRGDSAAYFCASSLRTSGSTDTQYFGPGTRLTVL.

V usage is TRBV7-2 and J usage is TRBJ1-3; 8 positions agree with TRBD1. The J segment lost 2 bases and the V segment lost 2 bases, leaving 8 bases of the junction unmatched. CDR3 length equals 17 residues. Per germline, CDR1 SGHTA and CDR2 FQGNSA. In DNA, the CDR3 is TGTGCCAGCAGCTTATTGCCTCAGGGGGCTCCTGGAAACACCATATATTTT. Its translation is CASSLLPQGAPGNTIYF.

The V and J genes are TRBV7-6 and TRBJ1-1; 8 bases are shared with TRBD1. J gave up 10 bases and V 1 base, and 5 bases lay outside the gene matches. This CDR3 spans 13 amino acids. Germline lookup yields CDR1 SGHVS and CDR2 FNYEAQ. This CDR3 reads CASSLGQGSGAFF. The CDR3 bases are TGTGCCAGCAGCTTAGGACAGGGGAGCGGAGCTTTCTTT.